This TCR beta chain was identified in a study of blood T cells in healthy people across ages. In this sample, this clonotype turned up a few times. Germline V gene data show CDR1 as SGHRS and CDR2 as YFSETQ. This CDR3 contains 16 residues. The use of a sample-barcoded 5' primer and a J-beta primer mix characterized a second PCR of about 7 to 12 cycles. TCRdb itself ran the 5' RACE reads through MiXCR, one entry per CDR3 protein. The table records approximately 940,000 distinct CDR3 sequences, 48% of them present only once. The rearrangement joins TRBV5-1 to TRBJ2-5; 7 nucleotides line up with TRBD1. The J call may be wrong; the DNA end is better matched by TRBJ2-4. Sample: blood. This clonotype was sampled from a man younger than 45 in good health. This chain's CDR3 is CASSPRPRDRKNIQYF. CDR3 nucleotide sequence: TGCGCCAGCAGCCCTCGACCTCGGGACAGAAAAAACATTCAGTACTTC.